These 24 T cell receptor beta chains were all obtained from the same sample, sequenced in a study of T cells in Graves' hyperthyroidism and ophthalmopathy. Amplified TCR beta CDR3 regions came from RNA transcripts. The TCR CDR3 first-round RT-PCR relied on the HTBI primer set. TCRdb re-derived calls from the multiplex PCR reads in MiXCR, one entry per CDR3 protein. The sample lists a few hundred thousand distinct CDR3 sequences, 22% occurring once. Sequences were obtained from blood. The receptors were sampled from a man in his thirties or forties with Graves' ophthalmopathy.

This clonotype was recorded a few times. This chain links TRBV11-2 with TRBJ2-2, with 7 bases fitting TRBD1. The CDR3 is made up of 15 amino acids. The V segment lost 3 bases and the J segment 7 bases; nucleotides outside the gene matches: 8. The germline CDR1 and CDR2 sequences are SGHAT and FQNNGV. For the CDR3, the DNA is TGTGCCAGCAGCTTCCGCCGACAGGGAGACGGGGAGCTGTTTTTT. Protein product: CASSFRRQGDGELFF.

The rearrangement joins TRBV20-1 to TRBJ1-5; D is ambiguous. V lost 7 bases to trimming and J lost 7 bases, with 20 bases between them. Looked up from germline, CDR1 is DFQATT and CDR2 is SNEGSKA (reference sequence). The CDR3 extends over 14 amino acids. CDR3 sequence: CSVLEVRAGQPQHF. DNA of the CDR3: TGCAGTGTCTTAGAGGTTAGGGCGGGACAGCCCCAGCATTTT.

CDR3 protein: CASAPPGRQSEAFF. CDR3 bases: TGTGCCAGCGCCCCCCCTGGAAGGCAAAGTGAAGCTTTCTTT. The chain combines TRBV7-9 with TRBJ1-1, with unresolved D. Trimming left V 8 bases short and J 7 bases short, with 20 bases between. Per germline, CDR1 SEHNR and CDR2 FQNEAQ (reference sequence). CDR3 size: 14 residues.

V and J are TRBV20-1 and TRBJ2-3, with D maybe TRBD1 (6 bases). The CDR3 has 13 amino acids. The germline V gene has CDR1 DFQATT and CDR2 SNEGSKA (reference sequence). V was shortened by 4 bases and J by 6 bases, with 14 bases between the two germline ends. CDR3 nucleotides: TGCAGTGCTAACAGGGAGAATGGGGATACGCAGTATTTT. Residues: CSANRENGDTQYF.

At least ten counts were recorded for this clonotype. The gene calls are TRBV28 and TRBJ2-1; 14 bases match TRBD2. V lost 7 bases and J lost 2; bases outside the gene matches: 28. CDR3 length equals 24 residues. Germline assignment: CDR1 MDHEN and CDR2 SYDVKM. CDR3 amino acids: CASNFGTAYLSGTSGRKTYNEQFF. CDR3 DNA: TGTGCCAGCAACTTCGGGACAGCATATCTATCCGGGACTAGCGGGAGAAAAACCTACAATGAGCAGTTCTTC.

The rearrangement joins TRBV10-1 to TRBJ2-2; TRBD2 matches at 9 bases. V was clipped by 2 bases and J by 6 bases; unmatched bases: 4. The germline V gene encodes CDR1 WNHNN and CDR2 SYGVQD (reference sequence). The CDR3 spans 15 residues. The CDR3: CASSERGTSSGELFF. The CDR3 region has the DNA TGCGCCAGCAGTGAGCGAGGGACTAGCTCCGGGGAGCTGTTTTTT.

This clonotype appeared a few times. The chain carries TRBV3-1 and TRBJ1-1, with D tentatively TRBD1 (5 bases). This CDR3 is 16 amino acids long. V lost 1 base and J 0 bases, leaving 12 bases between the germline ends. CDR1 LGHDT and CDR2 YNNKEL come from the germline V gene (reference sequence). CDR3 amino acids: CASSQGQIRVNTEAFF. CDR3 in DNA: TGTGCCAGCAGCCAAGGACAGATAAGGGTGAACACTGAAGCTTTCTTT. Drawing the rest from reference TRBV3-1 and TRBJ1-1, the complete variable domain is DTAVSQTPKYLVTQMGNDKSIKCEQNLGHDTMYWYKQDSKKFLKIMFSYNNKELIINETVPNRFSPKSPDKAHLNLHINSLELGDSAVYFCASSQGQIRVNTEAFFGQGTRLTVV.

This clonotype was picked up a small number of times. The CDR3 protein is CASSYQLTNTGELFF. The CDR3 DNA follows: TGTGCCAGCAGTTACCAGTTAACGAACACCGGGGAGCTGTTTTTT. This rearrangement joins TRBV6-9 to TRBJ2-2; D call uncertain. Germline CDR1 MNHGY, CDR2 SVAAGI. CDR3 length: 15 amino acids. V lost 3 bases, J lost 0 bases, and 8 bases lay in between.

In its sample, this clonotype was seen many times. This rearrangement joins TRBV5-1 to TRBJ1-1, with TRBD1 as a possible D gene (5 bases). V gave up 4 bases and J gave up 7 bases, with 11 bases separating them. This CDR3 has 12 residues. Germline V gene lookup returns CDR1 SGHRS and CDR2 YFSETQ. CDR3 sequence: CASSMGGGEAFF. CDR3 nucleotides: TGCGCCAGCAGCATGGGGGGAGGTGAAGCTTTCTTT.

This clonotype was seen ten or more times. The V gene is TRBV5-6, the J gene TRBJ2-7; 10 nucleotides align to TRBD2. The CDR3 has 15 amino acids. V lost 4 bases and J lost 3; bases outside the gene matches: 7. In germline, CDR1 is SGHDT, CDR2 YYEEEE. This CDR3 reads CASSPASGRVYEQYF. The CDR3 region has the DNA TGTGCCAGCAGCCCGGCTAGCGGGAGAGTCTACGAGCAGTACTTC.

On this clonotype itself: A read error may be the cause here, since a much bigger clone is one base away. This sequence joins TRBV20-1 and TRBJ2-7; 10 positions agree with TRBD2. This CDR3 has 14 residues. The germline CDR1 and CDR2 sequences are DFQATT and SNEGSKA (reference sequence). In DNA form, the CDR3 reads TGCAGTGCCAACACCGGGACTAGCGTTTACGAGCAGCACTTC. This gives the protein CSANTGTSVYEQHF.

In this sample, this clonotype turned up a few times. The V gene is TRBV12-3 or TRBV12-4, the J gene TRBJ2-3, with TRBD2 matching over 9 bases. V gave up 5 bases and J gave up 6 bases; unmatched junction bases: 9. The CDR3 is 15 amino acids. As DNA, the CDR3 is TGTGCCAGCAGTATTAGCGGGAGAGGGTCTGATACGCAGTATTTT. This codes for CASSISGRGSDTQYF.

The chain employs TRBV2 and TRBJ2-7, with TRBD2 identical over 10 bases. V lost 7 bases and J lost 0; bases outside the gene matches: 9. Germline V gene data show CDR1 as SNHLY and CDR2 as FYNNEI. The CDR3 has 16 amino acids. The CDR3 DNA reads TGTGCCAGCACCTCGGGACTAGCGAAGAGCTCCTACGAGCAGTACTTC. It encodes CASTSGLAKSSYEQYF.

This clonotype appeared many times. This chain links TRBV27 with TRBJ1-4, with 7 bases fitting TRBD1. The V segment lost 6 bases and the J segment 0 bases; nucleotides outside the gene matches: 4. CDR1 and CDR2 (germline): MNHEY, SMNVEV (reference sequence). This CDR3 is built from 15 residues. CDR3 in DNA: TGTGCCAGCAGCAGACAGGGCTCAACTAATGAAAAACTGTTTTTT. It is translated as CASSRQGSTNEKLFF.

The rearrangement uses TRBV20-1 and TRBJ2-5; unclear D gene. CDR3 length equals 13 residues. V lost 0 bases and J 5 bases, leaving 10 bases between the germline ends. CDR1 DFQATT and CDR2 SNEGSKA come from the germline V gene (reference sequence). CDR3 sequence (DNA): TGCAGTGCTAGAGATATTACCGGGGAGACCCAGTACTTC. Translated, it gives CSARDITGETQYF.

The V gene is TRBV5-1, the J gene TRBJ2-1, with D perhaps TRBD1 (6 bases). Germline CDR1 is SGHRS and CDR2 is YFSETQ. The CDR3 contains 14 residues. The V gene lost 2 bases and the J gene lost 5 bases, with 11 bases spanning the gap. CDR3 in amino acids: CASSFWQGNNEQFF. CDR3 in DNA: TGCGCCAGCAGCTTCTGGCAGGGGAACAATGAGCAGTTCTTC. The full variable domain, with the rest looked up from reference TRBV5-1 and TRBJ2-1, is KAGVTQTPRYLIKTRGQQVTLSCSPISGHRSVSWYQQTPGQGLQFLFEYFSETQRNKGNFPGRFSGRQFSNSRSEMNVSTLELGDSALYLCASSFWQGNNEQFFGPGTRLTVL.

V gene TRBV27 combines with J gene TRBJ1-5, with 7 bases aligning to TRBD1. Germline CDR1 reads MNHEY; CDR2 reads SMNVEV (reference sequence). Trimming removed 5 bases from V and 3 bases from J; junction bases left unmatched: 7. The CDR3 loop spans 15 amino acids. The CDR3 sequence is CASSVQGYLNQPQHF. The CDR3 bases are TGTGCCAGCAGTGTACAGGGGTACCTCAATCAGCCCCAGCATTTT.

This clonotype appeared a single time. CDR3 in amino acids: CASSQGLGTPGIYEQYF. Written as DNA, the CDR3 is TGCGCCAGCAGCCAAGGATTAGGGACCCCGGGGATCTACGAGCAGTACTTC. V and J are TRBV5-1 and TRBJ2-7; perhaps D is TRBD1 or TRBD2 (5 bases each). Trimming stripped 4 bases from V and 3 bases from J, with 23 bases between. Germline CDR1 is SGHRS and CDR2 is YFSETQ. This CDR3 comprises 17 residues. The complete variable domain, with remaining parts taken from reference TRBV5-1 and TRBJ2-7, reads KAGVTQTPRYLIKTRGQQVTLSCSPISGHRSVSWYQQTPGQGLQFLFEYFSETQRNKGNFPGRFSGRQFSNSRSEMNVSTLELGDSALYLCASSQGLGTPGIYEQYFGPGTRLTVT.

This clonotype has ten or more counts. The chain joins TRBV7-9 to TRBJ1-1, with unresolved D. V was trimmed by 7 bases and J by 0 bases, leaving 15 bases between them. The CDR3 totals 15 residues. Germline V gene lookup returns CDR1 SEHNR and CDR2 FQNEAQ (reference sequence). CDR3 nucleotide sequence: TGTGCCAGCACCCCCTCCACGACCCTGAACACTGAAGCTTTCTTT. Translating it yields CASTPSTTLNTEAFF. Combining the CDR3 with reference TRBV7-9 and TRBJ1-1 gives the whole variable domain DTGVSQNPRHKITKRGQNVTFRCDPISEHNRLYWYRQTLGQGPEFLTYFQNEAQLEKSRLLSDRFSAERPKGSFSTLEIQRTEQGDSAMYLCASTPSTTLNTEAFFGQGTRLTVV.

The chain combines TRBV6-1 with TRBJ2-7, with D maybe TRBD2 (6 bases). Germline CDR1 reads MNHNS; CDR2 reads SASEGT. V was cut by 6 bases and J by 5 bases, with 17 bases left in between. CDR3 length equals 14 residues. The CDR3 DNA reads as TGTGCCAGCAGACCCGTTCCGGGACTCAACGAGCAGTACTTC. Amino acid sequence: CASRPVPGLNEQYF.

The sample holds a few counts of this clonotype. This chain links TRBV20-1 with TRBJ2-1; the match to TRBD2 covers 16 bases. The CDR3 loop spans 20 amino acids. In germline, CDR1 is DFQATT, CDR2 SNEGSKA (reference sequence). With V trimmed by 4 bases and J by 6 bases, 18 bases remained unmatched. The CDR3, as DNA: TGCAGTGCTACGCAGCGAGCCGGGACTAGCGGGAGGGCGATCATCAATGAGCAGTTCTTC. Translated, it gives CSATQRAGTSGRAIINEQFF.

Worth noting for this clonotype: Germline is not matched at one junction end, which may reflect a read error. This rearrangement joins TRBV7-3 to TRBJ2-6; D might be TRBD1 (5 bases). In germline, CDR1 is SGHTA, CDR2 FQGTGA. The CDR3 loop spans 13 amino acids. CDR3 loop: CASSKGGANVLAF. The CDR3 bases are TGTGCCAGCAGCAAAGGTGGGGCCAACGTCCTGGCTTTC.

This clonotype was counted ten times or more. The genes are TRBV27 and TRBJ2-3, with 12 bases lining up with TRBD2. Germline CDR1 reads MNHEY; CDR2 reads SMNVEV (reference sequence). The CDR3 extends over 16 amino acids. Trimming cost V 3 bases and J 3 bases; bases outside gene matches: 4. CDR3 nucleotide sequence: TGTGCCAGCAGTTTTTACGGACTAGCGGGGACAGATACGCAGTATTTT. This codes for CASSFYGLAGTDTQYF.

The table lists this clonotype with a few counts. This rearrangement joins TRBV7-9 to TRBJ2-3; D is uncertain. Germline loops: CDR1 SEHNR, CDR2 FQNEAQ (reference sequence). V lost 1 base and J lost 4, with 12 bases in between. The length of the CDR3 is 15 residues. The CDR3 DNA follows: TGTGCCAGCAGCTTAGTTTTGGACGGAGCAGATACGCAGTATTTT. Amino acids: CASSLVLDGADTQYF.